The present T cell receptor (beta chain) was sequenced within a study of blood T cell repertoires in COVID-19. Original handling: Scientists estimated how many nucleated cells there were by amplifying reference gene primers. Generated by immunoSEQ multiplex PCR, the TCRdb table keeps only in-frame clones and is missing some. That table furnishes V, J and clone size, whereas the DNA furnished D and trimming. Of around 370,000 clones detected, 85% to 90% appear once; the ten largest clones hold about 1.1%. All enrollees were roughly 18 to 89 years old and from fewer than 25 US areas. In assigning cohorts, the study relied on participant-reported clinical history. Trimming shortened V by 1 base and J by 5 bases, and 18 bases separated the two germline ends. The CDR3 is 16 amino acids. Per the germline V gene, CDR1 is MNHNS and CDR2 is SASEGT.

The chain recombines TRBV6-1 with TRBJ2-7; TRBD2 is a possible D gene (6 bases). The sequencing sample was made of PBMCs or T cells enriched from blood (not recorded which). This TCR derives from a woman aged 18-29 years who had recovered from COVID-19. CDR3 residues: CASSEEGERVNNEQYF. CDR3 sequence (DNA): TGTGCCAGCAGTGAAGAGGGAGAGCGGGTCAACAACGAGCAGTACTTC.